This T cell receptor beta chain emerged from a study of T cell responses to AZD1222 COVID-19 vaccine. The repertoire was sequenced with immunoSEQ multiplex PCR; TCRdb's copy has only in-frame clones and lacks some. Of some 150,000 clones in the sample, around 91% were seen once. V trimming: 1 base; J trimming: 7 bases; junction bases outside the gene matches: 7. The CDR3 runs to 15 residues. Germline values: CDR1 SGHDT, CDR2 YYEEEE. This chain links TRBV5-6 with TRBJ2-2, with 7 bases aligning to TRBD1. This receptor was taken from an adult in good health. Sequenced here: peripheral blood, sampled on day 0 of AZD1222 vaccination. The CDR3 coding sequence is TGTGCCAGCAGCTTGAACGACAGGGAATACGGGGAGCTGTTTTTT. This sequence encodes CASSLNDREYGELFF.